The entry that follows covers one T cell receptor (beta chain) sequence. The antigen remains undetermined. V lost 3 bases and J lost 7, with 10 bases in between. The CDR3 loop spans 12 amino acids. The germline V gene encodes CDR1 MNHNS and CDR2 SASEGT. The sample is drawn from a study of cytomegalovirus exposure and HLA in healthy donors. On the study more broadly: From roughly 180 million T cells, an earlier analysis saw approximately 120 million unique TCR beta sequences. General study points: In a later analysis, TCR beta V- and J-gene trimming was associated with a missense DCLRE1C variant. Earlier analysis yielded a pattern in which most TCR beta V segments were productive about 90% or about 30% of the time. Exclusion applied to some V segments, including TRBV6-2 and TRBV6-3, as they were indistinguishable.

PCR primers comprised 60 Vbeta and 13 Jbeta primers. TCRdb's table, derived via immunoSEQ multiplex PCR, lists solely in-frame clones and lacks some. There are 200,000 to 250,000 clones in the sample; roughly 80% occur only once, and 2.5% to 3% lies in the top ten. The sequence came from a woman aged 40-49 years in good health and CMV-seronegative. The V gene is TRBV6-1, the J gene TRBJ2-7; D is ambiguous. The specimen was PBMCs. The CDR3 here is CASSDYSREQYF. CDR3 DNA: TGTGCCAGCAGTGATTACTCGAGGGAGCAGTACTTC.